These 2 T cell receptor beta chains share one sample of origin, sequenced in a study of metastatic and nonmetastatic thyroid tumors. Nobody among the patients had been given any treatment before thyroid surgery. Via MiXCR, TCRdb re-called the PCR reads. The sample carries thousands of clones, 28% recorded once. The sequenced sample was adjacent normal tissue. These receptors were collected from a male donor with papillary thyroid cancer or a benign thyroid nodule (not recorded which). Some clones in this sample may be carry-over from other donors' samples.

With regard to this clone: Other DNA sequences in the sample encode the same CDR3. The chain carries TRBV19 and TRBJ2-1, with a possible D match to TRBD2 (6 bases). This CDR3 is 17 amino acids long. The germline V gene encodes CDR1 LNHDA and CDR2 SQIVND (reference sequence). The germline V and J ends were trimmed by 3 bases and 5 bases, with 20 bases remaining between them. CDR3 sequence: CASSIRSSVLDNNEQFF. The DNA of the CDR3 is TGTGCCAGTAGTATTCGCTCTAGCGTCCTCGACAACAATGAGCAGTTCTTC.

This clone was observed many times. The chain has TRBV27 and TRBJ2-3, with 12 bases aligning to TRBD2. CDR1 MNHEY and CDR2 SMNVEV come from the germline V gene (reference sequence). After removal of 8 bases from V and 2 bases from J, the junction contained 5 bases not matched to a gene. The CDR3 is 15 amino acids. The CDR3 region is CASSLAGGITDTQYF. In nucleotides, the CDR3 is TGTGCCAGCTCGCTAGCGGGAGGGATCACAGATACGCAGTATTTT.